This T cell receptor beta chain emerged from a study of neurological immune-mediated disorders. Using its own MiXCR run on the 5' RACE reads, TCRdb lists one record per CDR3 protein. The table has under 60,000 distinct CDR3 sequences, about 9.3% seen once. The CDR3 length is 14 residues. The V and J ends lost 5 bases and 0 bases respectively, with 10 bases between them. The germline V gene has CDR1 SGHRS and CDR2 YFSETQ. Unsorted libraries came from 2 million PBMCs stored at -80 °C. The rearrangement uses TRBV5-1 and TRBJ2-3; D not resolved. The sample was PBMCs. This sequence was found in a woman in her thirties or forties with HTLV-1-associated myelopathy (HAM/TSP). For the CDR3, the DNA is TGCGCCAGCAGGGAGAGAGCTAGCACAGATACGCAGTATTTT. It codes for CASRERASTDTQYF.